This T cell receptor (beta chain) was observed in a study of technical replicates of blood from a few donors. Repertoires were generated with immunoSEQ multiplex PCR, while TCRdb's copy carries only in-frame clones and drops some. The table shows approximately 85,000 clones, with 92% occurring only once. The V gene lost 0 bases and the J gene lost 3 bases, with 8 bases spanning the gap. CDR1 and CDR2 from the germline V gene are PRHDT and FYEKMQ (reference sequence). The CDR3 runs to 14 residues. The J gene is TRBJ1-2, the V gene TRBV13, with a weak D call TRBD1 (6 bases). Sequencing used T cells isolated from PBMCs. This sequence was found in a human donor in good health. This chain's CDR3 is CASSLGTGDYGYTF. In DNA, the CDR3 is TGTGCCAGCAGCTTAGGGACAGGCGACTATGGCTACACCTTC.